Listed below are T cell receptor beta chains from one sample, sequenced in a study of early T cells in non-severe SARS-CoV-2 infection. TCRdb reprocessed the 5' RACE reads via MiXCR and lists one record per CDR3 protein. The sample contains over 45,000 distinct CDR3 sequences, about 15% of which appear only once. The sequencing here drew on whole blood, taken at baseline. These receptors originate from an adult who was a healthcare worker with PCR-confirmed SARS-CoV-2 infection or an uninfected control (not recorded which). CDR3s include the opening cysteine and the closing phenylalanine or tryptophan. Each record gives: clone size, V gene, D gene, J gene, CDR3 protein, CDR3 DNA. A D gene is named only where the DNA matches it firmly. Not every row has a clone size; where given, it reads once, few, many or a size class.

>few|TRBV5-1|NA|TRBJ2-3
CASGMESTDTQYF
TGCGCCAGCGGCATGGAGAGCACAGATACGCAGTATTTT
>NA|TRBV4-2|TRBD1|TRBJ2-7
CASSQGTQGKTYEQYF
TGTGCCAGCAGCCAAGGCACACAGGGGAAAACCTACGAGCAGTACTTC
>NA|TRBV6-1|NA|TRBJ2-1
CASSETRDWNEQFF
TGTGCCAGCAGTGAAACCAGGGATTGGAATGAGCAGTTCTTC
>NA|TRBV6-6|NA|TRBJ1-1
CATLGGRRNTEAFF
TGTGCCACCTTGGGGGGACGGAGGAACACTGAAGCTTTCTTT
>NA|TRBV6-6|NA|TRBJ1-6
CASSSTGDPYNSPLHF
TGTGCCAGCAGTTCCACTGGTGACCCCTATAATTCACCCCTCCACTTT
>NA|TRBV9|TRBD2|TRBJ2-3
CASSVEFGGRGADTQYF
TGTGCCAGCAGCGTAGAGTTCGGCGGGAGAGGGGCAGATACGCAGTATTTT
>many|TRBV20-1|NA|TRBJ2-1
CSASLRGAYNEQFF
TGCAGTGCTAGCTTGCGCGGGGCCTACAATGAGCAGTTCTTC
>few|TRBV3-1|TRBD1|TRBJ1-2
CASSSDRVRNYGYTF
TGTGCCAGCAGCTCCGACAGGGTACGAAACTATGGCTACACCTTC
>few|TRBV9|TRBD2|TRBJ2-2
CASSPRAGENTGELFF
TGTGCCAGCAGCCCGCGAGCGGGAGAGAACACCGGGGAGCTGTTTTTT
>once|TRBV5-6|NA|TRBJ1-6
CASSSNNSPLHF
TGTGCCAGCAGCTCGAATAATTCACCCCTCCACTTT
>few|TRBV6-6|NA|TRBJ1-5
CASSSDGPQHF
TGTGCCAGCAGTTCGGATGGGCCCCAGCATTTT
>few|TRBV12-3/TRBV12-4|NA|TRBJ1-5
CASNRADSNQPQHF
TGTGCCAGCAATCGAGCGGATAGCAATCAGCCCCAGCATTTT
>NA|TRBV11-2|NA|TRBJ2-2
CASSNRNTGELFF
TGTGCCAGCAGCAACAGGAACACCGGGGAGCTGTTTTTT
>few|TRBV7-2|NA|TRBJ1-2
CASSPDRGANYGYTF
TGTGCCAGCAGCCCTGACCGCGGAGCTAACTATGGCTACACCTTC
>NA|TRBV11-2|TRBD1|TRBJ2-7
CASSFGTAATYEQYF
TGTGCCAGCAGCTTCGGGACAGCGGCTACCTACGAGCAGTACTTC
>NA|TRBV9|NA|TRBJ2-3
CASSVRPRQDTQYF
TGTGCCAGCAGCGTAAGGCCCAGACAAGATACGCAGTATTTT
>NA|TRBV5-1|NA|TRBJ2-3
CASSQVQGSDTQYF
TGTGCCAGCAGCCAGGTCCAGGGGTCAGATACGCAGTATTTT
>medium-sized|TRBV6-1|NA|TRBJ2-1
CASIEAGVYNEQFF
TGTGCCAGCATCGAGGCAGGTGTCTACAATGAGCAGTTCTTC
>few|TRBV14|NA|TRBJ1-1
CASSLGTAGSDTEAFF
TGTGCCAGCAGCCTCGGGACCGCTGGTTCGGACACTGAAGCTTTCTTT
>NA|TRBV11-2|NA|TRBJ2-2
CASSFAHRTGELFF
TGTGCCAGCAGCTTTGCGCATCGGACCGGGGAGCTGTTTTTT
>few|TRBV28|NA|TRBJ2-5
CASSVVSWRQTQETQYF
TGTGCCAGCAGTGTCGTATCGTGGAGACAGACCCAAGAGACCCAGTACTTC
>few|TRBV20-1|NA|TRBJ2-1
CSATWFSHYNEQFF
TGCAGTGCCACGTGGTTCAGCCACTACAATGAGCAGTTCTTC
>many|TRBV2|NA|TRBJ2-7
CASGGDTSYEQYF
TGTGCCAGCGGAGGGGACACCTCCTACGAGCAGTACTTC
>NA|TRBV20-1|NA|TRBJ1-2
CSARSGSRDGTF
TGCAGTGCTAGATCGGGCAGTCGAGATGGCACCTTC
>once|TRBV7-6|NA|TRBJ2-7
CASSLGPTRSYEQYF
TGTGCCAGCAGCTTAGGCCCGACACGGTCCTACGAGCAGTACTTC
>NA|TRBV11-2|NA|TRBJ2-7
CASSVDMVYEQYF
TGTGCCAGCAGCGTTGACATGGTCTACGAGCAGTACTTC
>many|TRBV20-1|NA|TRBJ2-7
CSARDPRTHYEQYF
TGCAGTGCTAGAGATCCCCGGACCCACTACGAGCAGTACTTC
>NA|TRBV12-2|NA|TRBJ2-4
CATLIRCRVLNIQYF
TGTGCAACCCTGATCAGGTGCAGGGTGTTAAACATTCAGTACTTC
>NA|TRBV18|NA|TRBJ2-7
CASSPPGGSEQYF
TGTGCCAGCTCACCCCCAGGAGGGAGCGAGCAGTACTTC
>many|TRBV27|TRBD2|TRBJ2-1
CASSPIGAGGNNEQFF
TGTGCCAGCAGTCCTATTGGGGCGGGAGGAAACAATGAGCAGTTCTTC
>NA|TRBV6-5|NA|TRBJ2-2
CASSYEWSTGELFF
TGTGCCAGCAGTTATGAATGGAGCACCGGGGAGCTGTTTTTT
>many|TRBV7-8|NA|TRBJ2-3
CASSLVRDTQYF
TGTGCCAGCAGCTTAGTACGGGATACGCAGTATTTT